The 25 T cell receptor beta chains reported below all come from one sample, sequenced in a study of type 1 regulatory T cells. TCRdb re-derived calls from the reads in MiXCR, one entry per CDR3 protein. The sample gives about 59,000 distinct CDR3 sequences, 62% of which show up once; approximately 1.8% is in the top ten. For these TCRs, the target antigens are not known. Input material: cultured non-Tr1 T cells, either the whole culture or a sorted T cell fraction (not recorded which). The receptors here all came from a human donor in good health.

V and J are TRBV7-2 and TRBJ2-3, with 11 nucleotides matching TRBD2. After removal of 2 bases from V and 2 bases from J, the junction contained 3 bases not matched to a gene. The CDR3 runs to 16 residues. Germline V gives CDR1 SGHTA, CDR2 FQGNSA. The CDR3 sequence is CASSLLAGGSTDTQYF. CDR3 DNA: TGTGCCAGCAGCTTACTAGCGGGAGGTTCCACAGATACGCAGTATTTT. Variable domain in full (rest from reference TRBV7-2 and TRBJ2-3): GAGVSQSPSNKVTEKGKDVELRCDPISGHTALYWYRQSLGQGLEFLIYFQGNSAPDKSGLPSDRFSAERTGGSVSTLTIQRTQQEDSAVYLCASSLLAGGSTDTQYFGPGTRLTVL.

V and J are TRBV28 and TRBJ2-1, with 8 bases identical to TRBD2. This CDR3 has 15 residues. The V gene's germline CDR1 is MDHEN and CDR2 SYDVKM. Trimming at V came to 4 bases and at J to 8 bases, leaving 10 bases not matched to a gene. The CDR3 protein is CASSSSGSMPHEQFF. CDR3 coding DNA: TGTGCCAGCAGTTCAAGCGGGAGCATGCCCCATGAGCAGTTCTTC.

The CDR3 nucleotides read TGCAGTGCCGCACCCCGCGGGACCCAAGAGACCCAGTACTTC. Its protein product is CSAAPRGTQETQYF. The rearrangement links TRBV20-1 to TRBJ2-5, with D possibly being TRBD2 (6 bases). The CDR3 sequence is 14 residues long. The V gene's germline CDR1 is DFQATT and CDR2 SNEGSKA (reference sequence). Trimming left V 6 bases short and J 1 base short, with 15 bases between.

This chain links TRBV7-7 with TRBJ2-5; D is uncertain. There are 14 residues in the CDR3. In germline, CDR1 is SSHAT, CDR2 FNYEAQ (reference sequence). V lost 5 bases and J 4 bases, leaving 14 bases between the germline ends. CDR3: CASSPPGLVETQYF. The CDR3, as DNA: TGTGCCAGCAGCCCTCCTGGGTTGGTAGAGACCCAGTACTTC.

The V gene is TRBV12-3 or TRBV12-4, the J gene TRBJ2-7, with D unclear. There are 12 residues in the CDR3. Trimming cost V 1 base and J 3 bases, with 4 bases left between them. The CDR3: CASSLGIYEQYF. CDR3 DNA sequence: TGTGCCAGCAGTTTAGGCATCTACGAGCAGTACTTC.

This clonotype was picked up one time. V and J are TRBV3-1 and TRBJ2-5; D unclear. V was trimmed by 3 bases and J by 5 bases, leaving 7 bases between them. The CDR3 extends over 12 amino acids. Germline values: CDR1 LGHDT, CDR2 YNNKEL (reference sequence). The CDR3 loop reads CASSHRWETQYF. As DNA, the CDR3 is TGTGCCAGCAGCCACAGATGGGAGACCCAGTACTTC.

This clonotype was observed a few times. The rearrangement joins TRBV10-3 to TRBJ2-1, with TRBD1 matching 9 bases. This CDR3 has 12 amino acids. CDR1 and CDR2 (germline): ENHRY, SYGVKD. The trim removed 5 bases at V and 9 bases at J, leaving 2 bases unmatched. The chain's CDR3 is CAISTTGGEQFF. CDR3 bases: TGTGCCATCAGTACGACAGGGGGTGAGCAGTTCTTC.

The CDR3 region is CASSLISNEQFF. As DNA, the CDR3 is TGTGCCAGCAGTTTAATCTCCAATGAGCAGTTCTTC. The rearrangement uses TRBV28 and TRBJ2-1; no reliable D call. Germline loops: CDR1 MDHEN, CDR2 SYDVKM. The CDR3 consists of 12 residues. V lost 2 bases and J 6 bases, leaving 5 bases between the germline ends.

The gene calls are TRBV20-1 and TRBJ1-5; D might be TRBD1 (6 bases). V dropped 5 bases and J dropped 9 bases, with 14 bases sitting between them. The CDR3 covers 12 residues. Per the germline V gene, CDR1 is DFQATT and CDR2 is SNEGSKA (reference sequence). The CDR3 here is CSAFKLRGPQHF. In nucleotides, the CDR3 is TGCAGTGCTTTTAAACTCAGGGGGCCCCAGCATTTT.

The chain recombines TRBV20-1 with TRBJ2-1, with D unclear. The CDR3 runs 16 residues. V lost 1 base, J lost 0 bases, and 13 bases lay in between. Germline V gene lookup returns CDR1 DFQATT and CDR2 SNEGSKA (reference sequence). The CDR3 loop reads CSARVEDRSSYNEQFF. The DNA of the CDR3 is TGCAGTGCTAGAGTTGAGGACCGGAGCTCCTACAATGAGCAGTTCTTC.

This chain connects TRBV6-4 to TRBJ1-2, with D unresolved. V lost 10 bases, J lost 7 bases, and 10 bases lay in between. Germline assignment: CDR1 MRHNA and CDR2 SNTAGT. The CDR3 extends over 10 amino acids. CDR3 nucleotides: TGTGCCACCCAGCTGGGTGGCTACACCTTC. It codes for CATQLGGYTF.

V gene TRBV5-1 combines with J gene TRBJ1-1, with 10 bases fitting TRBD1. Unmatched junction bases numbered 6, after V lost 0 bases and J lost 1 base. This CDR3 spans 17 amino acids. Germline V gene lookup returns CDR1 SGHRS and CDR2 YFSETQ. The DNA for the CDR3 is TGCGCCAGCAGCTTGGATCGACAGGGGGCCGCGAACACTGAAGCTTTCTTT. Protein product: CASSLDRQGAANTEAFF.

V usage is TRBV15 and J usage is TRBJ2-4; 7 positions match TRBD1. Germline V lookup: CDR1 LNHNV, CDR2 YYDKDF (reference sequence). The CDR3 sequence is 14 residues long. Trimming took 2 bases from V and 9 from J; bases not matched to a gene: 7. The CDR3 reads CATSRPGQVGIQYF. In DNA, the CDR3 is TGTGCCACCAGCAGACCTGGACAGGTTGGCATTCAGTACTTC.

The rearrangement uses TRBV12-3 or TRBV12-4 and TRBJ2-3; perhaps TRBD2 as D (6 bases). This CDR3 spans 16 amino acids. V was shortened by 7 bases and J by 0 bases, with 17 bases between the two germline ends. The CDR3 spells CASTRMPGLSTDTQYF. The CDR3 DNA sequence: TGTGCCAGCACCCGTATGCCGGGACTCAGCACAGATACGCAGTATTTT.

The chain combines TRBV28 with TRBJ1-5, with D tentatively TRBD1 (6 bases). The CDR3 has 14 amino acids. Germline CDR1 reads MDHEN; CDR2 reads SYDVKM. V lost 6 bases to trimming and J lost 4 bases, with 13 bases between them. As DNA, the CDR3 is TGTGCCAGCAGCAATGACAGGAAAAATCAGCCCCAGCATTTT. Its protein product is CASSNDRKNQPQHF.

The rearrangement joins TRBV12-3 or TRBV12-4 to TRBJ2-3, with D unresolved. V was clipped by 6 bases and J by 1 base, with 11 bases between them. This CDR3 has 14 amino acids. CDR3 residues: CASRPGPRTDTQYF. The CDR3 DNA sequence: TGTGCCAGCAGACCGGGCCCCCGCACAGATACGCAGTATTTT.

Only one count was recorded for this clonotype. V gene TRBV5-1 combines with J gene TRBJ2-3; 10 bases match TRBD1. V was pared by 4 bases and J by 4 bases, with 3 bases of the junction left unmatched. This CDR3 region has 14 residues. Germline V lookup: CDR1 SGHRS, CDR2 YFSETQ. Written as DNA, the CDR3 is TGCGCCAGCAGCGAGACAGGGGGCCCAGATACGCAGTATTTT. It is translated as CASSETGGPDTQYF. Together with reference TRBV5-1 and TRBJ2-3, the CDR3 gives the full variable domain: KAGVTQTPRYLIKTRGQQVTLSCSPISGHRSVSWYQQTPGQGLQFLFEYFSETQRNKGNFPGRFSGRQFSNSRSEMNVSTLELGDSALYLCASSETGGPDTQYFGPGTRLTVL.

The CDR3 nucleotides are TGCAGTAAAGAGGGCGGGCAGACTTACAATGAGCAGTTCTTC. It translates to CSKEGGQTYNEQFF. The chain is built from TRBV20-1 and TRBJ2-1; weak D call: TRBD2 (5 bases). CDR3 length: 14 amino acids. Germline loops: CDR1 DFQATT, CDR2 SNEGSKA (reference sequence). Trimming stripped 8 bases from V and 4 bases from J, with 18 bases between.

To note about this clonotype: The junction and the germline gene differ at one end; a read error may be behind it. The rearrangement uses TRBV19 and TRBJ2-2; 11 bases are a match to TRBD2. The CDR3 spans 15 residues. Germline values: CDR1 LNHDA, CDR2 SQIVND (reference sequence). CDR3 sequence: CASSRGLAVTGGLFF. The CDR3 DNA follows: TGTGCCAGTAGTAGGGGACTAGCGGTAACCGGGGGGCTGTTTTTT.

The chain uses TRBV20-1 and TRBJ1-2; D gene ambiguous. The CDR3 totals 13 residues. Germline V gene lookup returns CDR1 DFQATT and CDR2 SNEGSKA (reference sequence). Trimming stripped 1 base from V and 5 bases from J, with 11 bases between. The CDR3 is CSARAPLGYGYTF. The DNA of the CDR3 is TGCAGTGCTAGAGCCCCCTTAGGGTATGGCTACACCTTC.

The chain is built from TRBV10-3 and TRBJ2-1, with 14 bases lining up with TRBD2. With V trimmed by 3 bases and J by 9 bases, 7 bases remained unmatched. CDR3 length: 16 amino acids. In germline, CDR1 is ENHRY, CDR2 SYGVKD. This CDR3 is CAISDRTSGRLGEQFF. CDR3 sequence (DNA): TGTGCCATCAGTGACAGGACTAGCGGGAGGTTGGGTGAGCAGTTCTTC.

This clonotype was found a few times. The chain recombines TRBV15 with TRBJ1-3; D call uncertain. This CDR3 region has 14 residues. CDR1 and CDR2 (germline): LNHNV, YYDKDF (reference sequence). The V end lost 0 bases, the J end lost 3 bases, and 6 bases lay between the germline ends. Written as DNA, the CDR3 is TGTGCCACCAGCAGAGATCCGGATGGAAACACCATATATTTT. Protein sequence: CATSRDPDGNTIYF.

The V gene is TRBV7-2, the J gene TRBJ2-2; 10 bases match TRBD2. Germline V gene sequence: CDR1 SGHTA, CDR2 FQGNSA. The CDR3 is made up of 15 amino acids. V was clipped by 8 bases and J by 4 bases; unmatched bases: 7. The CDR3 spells CASAESGRATGELFF. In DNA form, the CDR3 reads TGTGCCAGCGCAGAAAGCGGGAGGGCCACCGGGGAGCTGTTTTTT.

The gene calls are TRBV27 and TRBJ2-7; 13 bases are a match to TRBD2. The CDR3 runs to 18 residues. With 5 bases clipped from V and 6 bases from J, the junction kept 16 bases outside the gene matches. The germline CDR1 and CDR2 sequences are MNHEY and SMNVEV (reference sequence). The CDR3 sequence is CASSPRTSGSGFSSEQYF. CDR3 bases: TGTGCCAGCAGTCCACGGACTAGCGGGAGCGGTTTCTCTTCCGAGCAGTACTTC.

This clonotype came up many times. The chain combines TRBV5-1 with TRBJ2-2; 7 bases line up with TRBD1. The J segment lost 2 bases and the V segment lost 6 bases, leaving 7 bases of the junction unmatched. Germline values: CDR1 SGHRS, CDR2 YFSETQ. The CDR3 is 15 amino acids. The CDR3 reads CASMTGTVNTGELFF. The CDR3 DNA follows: TGCGCCAGCATGACAGGGACGGTCAACACCGGGGAGCTGTTTTTT.